A single sample is the source of the 27 T cell receptor beta chains below, sequenced in a study of blood T cell repertoires in COVID-19. Method: immunoSEQ multiplex PCR; TCRdb's copy keeps in-frame clones and lacks some. The data contain fewer than 200,000 clones, about 76% of them singletons. Sequencing was carried out using peripheral blood. These receptor sequences come from a woman aged 45-60 years with active or convalescent COVID-19.

The CDR3 DNA reads TGTGCCAGCAGCCCAGACAGGGGGCGGGACGAGCAGTACTTC. Translation: CASSPDRGRDEQYF. The chain joins TRBV7-9 to TRBJ2-7, with 10 bases identical to TRBD1. The CDR3 extends over 14 amino acids. Germline CDR1 and CDR2: SEHNR and FQNEAQ (reference sequence). Trimming cost V 5 bases and J 5 bases; bases outside gene matches: 6.

The V call is TRBV16, the J call TRBJ1-2; the D gene is possibly TRBD1 (6 bases). The CDR3 extends over 15 amino acids. Trimming took off 0 bases at V and 2 bases at J, with 10 bases between the two ends. Germline V CDR1 and CDR2: KGHSY, FQNENV. The CDR3 reads CASSQSAGTNYGYTF. The CDR3, as DNA: TGTGCCAGCAGCCAATCTGCAGGGACAAACTATGGCTACACCTTC.

This clone was picked up one time. The chain carries TRBV27 and TRBJ1-6; D may be TRBD1 (6 bases). V lost 1 base and J 7 bases, leaving 8 bases between the germline ends. There are 14 residues in the CDR3. Per the germline V gene, CDR1 is MNHEY and CDR2 is SMNVEV (reference sequence). CDR3 protein: CASSLLGANSPLHF. The CDR3 coding sequence is TGTGCCAGCAGTTTATTGGGGGCGAATTCACCCCTCCACTTT.

This chain joins TRBV9 and TRBJ1-3, with TRBD1 matching over 8 bases. Germline assignment: CDR1 SGDLS and CDR2 YYNGEE. The CDR3 covers 20 residues. Trimming removed 0 bases from V and 4 bases from J; junction bases left unmatched: 18. CDR3: CASSVDRGGSDRATGNTIYF. The CDR3 DNA reads TGTGCCAGCAGCGTAGATCGCGGAGGGTCGGACAGGGCCACAGGAAACACCATATATTTT.

The rearrangement uses TRBV5-8 and TRBJ2-1, with D maybe TRBD1 (7 bases). V was pared by 1 base and J by 7 bases, with 15 bases between. The germline CDR1 and CDR2 sequences are SGHTS and YDEGEE. This CDR3 has 15 residues. The CDR3 is CASSLRQGGLNEQFF. CDR3 in DNA: TGTGCCAGCAGCTTGCGGCAGGGGGGTCTAAATGAGCAGTTCTTC.

The V call is TRBV6-5, the J call TRBJ1-6; tentatively, D is TRBD1 (5 bases). The CDR3 is 14 residues long. V was trimmed by 0 bases and J by 8 bases, leaving 8 bases between them. Per germline, CDR1 MNHEY and CDR2 SVGAGI. The DNA of the CDR3 is TGTGCCAGCAGTTACTCGACAGTTGATTCACCCCTCCACTTT. The encoded protein is CASSYSTVDSPLHF.

The rearrangement links TRBV4-3 to TRBJ2-1; weak D call: TRBD2 (5 bases). CDR1 is LGHNA, CDR2 YSLEER, per germline. V was clipped by 1 base and J by 6 bases, with 13 bases between them. The length of the CDR3 is 15 residues. Written as DNA, the CDR3 is TGCGCCAGCAGCCAAGTAAGGTCTCGGGGCAATGAGCAGTTCTTC. It encodes CASSQVRSRGNEQFF.

This clone was seen a few times. The genes are TRBV27 and TRBJ1-2; D might be TRBD1 (6 bases). Trimming left V 5 bases short and J 5 bases short, with 12 bases between. The CDR3 length is 13 residues. Germline values: CDR1 MNHEY, CDR2 SMNVEV (reference sequence). CDR3 nucleotides: TGTGCCAGCAGTGAGACAGGCCGTTATGGCTACACCTTC. Its protein product is CASSETGRYGYTF.

The V call is TRBV2, the J call TRBJ1-2, with D maybe TRBD1 (5 bases). V lost 2 bases, J lost 2 bases, and 15 bases lay in between. Germline CDR1 reads SNHLY; CDR2 reads FYNNEI. CDR3 length: 16 amino acids. CDR3 coding DNA: TGTGCCAGCAGTGAAAGGGGCAGGGCTCCAAACTATGGCTACACCTTC. This translates into CASSERGRAPNYGYTF.

The rearrangement uses TRBV19 and TRBJ2-6; D perhaps matches TRBD1 (6 bases). This CDR3 comprises 16 residues. With 6 bases removed from V and 0 bases from J, the gap between germline ends came to 12 bases. Looked up from germline, CDR1 is LNHDA and CDR2 is SQIVND (reference sequence). This chain's CDR3 is CASRRTEGSGANVLTF. CDR3 DNA sequence: TGTGCCAGTAGGCGGACAGAGGGCTCTGGGGCCAACGTCCTGACTTTC.

The chain recombines TRBV19 with TRBJ2-4; unclear D gene. This CDR3 spans 14 amino acids. V lost 1 base, J lost 0 bases, and 4 bases lay in between. Germline V gene data show CDR1 as LNHDA and CDR2 as SQIVND (reference sequence). The CDR3 bases are TGTGCCAGTAGTATAGCCGGAGCCAAAAACATTCAGTACTTC. It encodes CASSIAGAKNIQYF.

This clone has only a few counts. The rearrangement links TRBV11-3 to TRBJ2-1, with D unclear. Trimming took off 3 bases at V and 6 bases at J, with 6 bases between the two ends. Germline CDR1 reads SGHNT; CDR2 reads YENEEA. The CDR3 runs 12 residues. For the CDR3, the DNA is TGTGCCAGCAGCTTCCAGGCCAATGAGCAGTTCTTC. Translation: CASSFQANEQFF. The variable domain in full, completed from reference TRBV11-3 and TRBJ2-1, reads EAGVVQSPRYKIIEKKQPVAFWCNPISGHNTLYWYLQNLGQGPELLIRYENEEAVDDSQLPKDRFSAERLKGVDSTLKIQPAELGDSAVYLCASSFQANEQFFGPGTRLTVL.

V and J are TRBV20-1 and TRBJ2-7, with 7 bases identical to TRBD2. Unmatched junction bases numbered 20, after V lost 3 bases and J lost 9 bases. Germline lookup yields CDR1 DFQATT and CDR2 SNEGSKA (reference sequence). The CDR3 has 16 amino acids. The CDR3 DNA reads as TGCAGTGCTAGTCCAGCCCAGGGACTACCGATTACGGTGCAGTACTTC. It codes for CSASPAQGLPITVQYF.

The V and J genes are TRBV7-3 and TRBJ2-5, with D possibly matching TRBD1 (6 bases). V was pared by 5 bases and J by 2 bases, with 9 bases between. Germline CDR1 reads SGHTA; CDR2 reads FQGTGA. The CDR3 loop spans 13 amino acids. CDR3 loop: CASSPGQQETQYF. CDR3 sequence (DNA): TGTGCCAGCAGCCCCGGACAGCAAGAGACCCAGTACTTC. The full variable domain, with the rest looked up from reference TRBV7-3 and TRBJ2-5, is GAGVSQTPSNKVTEKGKYVELRCDPISGHTALYWYRQSLGQGPEFLIYFQGTGAADDSGLPNDRFFAVRPEGSVSTLKIQRTERGDSAVYLCASSPGQQETQYFGPGTRLLVL.

This clone has a single count. The CDR3 sequence: CASSARTSGRGNEQFF. In nucleotides, the CDR3 is TGTGCCAGCAGCGCCCGGACTAGCGGGAGGGGCAATGAGCAGTTCTTC. The genes are TRBV7-3 and TRBJ2-1; 15 nucleotides align to TRBD2. The CDR3 has 16 residues. Per germline, CDR1 SGHTA and CDR2 FQGTGA. J was trimmed by 6 bases and V by 5 bases; bases with no gene match: 5.

The rearrangement joins TRBV19 to TRBJ2-1; 9 positions agree with TRBD2. From germline, CDR1 is LNHDA and CDR2 SQIVND (reference sequence). V lost 1 base to trimming and J lost 4 bases; unmatched junction nucleotides: 5. The CDR3 contains 16 residues. The CDR3 sequence: CASSIAGLAGYNEQFF. The CDR3 DNA follows: TGTGCCAGTAGTATAGCCGGGCTAGCGGGGTACAATGAGCAGTTCTTC. The full variable domain, its missing parts supplied by reference TRBV19 and TRBJ2-1, is DGGITQSPKYLFRKEGQNVTLSCEQNLNHDAMYWYRQDPGQGLRLIYYSQIVNDFQKGDIAEGYSVSREKKESFPLTVTSAQKNPTAFYLCASSIAGLAGYNEQFFGPGTRLTVL.

CDR3 nucleotide sequence: TGCGCCAGCAGCCAAATAAGGGAGGCTAGCACGAACACCGGGGAGCTGTTTTTT. Translated: CASSQIREASTNTGELFF. This chain uses TRBV4-3 with TRBJ2-2; maybe TRBD2 (6 bases). In germline, CDR1 is LGHNA, CDR2 YSLEER. CDR3 size: 18 residues. The germline V and J ends were trimmed by 2 bases and 0 bases, with 16 bases remaining between them.

The V and J genes are TRBV7-2 and TRBJ2-1, with 9 bases lining up with TRBD2. J was trimmed by 3 bases and V by 1 base; bases with no gene match: 1. The length of the CDR3 is 15 residues. Germline V CDR1 and CDR2: SGHTA, FQGNSA. In DNA, the CDR3 is TGTGCCAGCAGCTTAGAAGCGGGGGGCTACAATGAGCAGTTCTTC. This translates into CASSLEAGGYNEQFF. The complete variable domain, with remaining parts taken from reference TRBV7-2 and TRBJ2-1, reads GAGVSQSPSNKVTEKGKDVELRCDPISGHTALYWYRQSLGQGLEFLIYFQGNSAPDKSGLPSDRFSAERTGGSVSTLTIQRTQQEDSAVYLCASSLEAGGYNEQFFGPGTRLTVL.

A word on this clone: The identical CDR3 is also encoded by other nucleotide sequences in the sample. The chain recombines TRBV7-2 with TRBJ1-5, with D maybe TRBD1 (6 bases). The germline V gene has CDR1 SGHTA and CDR2 FQGNSA. Trimming left V 1 base short and J 4 bases short, with 17 bases between. CDR3 length: 17 residues. The chain's CDR3 is CASSLVLGGAGNQPQHF. The CDR3 coding sequence is TGTGCCAGCAGCTTAGTCTTGGGGGGGGCAGGGAATCAGCCCCAGCATTTT.

The chain links TRBV5-1 to TRBJ2-2, with D unresolved. Germline V lookup: CDR1 SGHRS, CDR2 YFSETQ. Trimming removed 1 base from V and 3 bases from J, with 13 bases in between. CDR3 length: 16 amino acids. CDR3 sequence: CASSLKQLVDTGELFF. CDR3 bases: TGCGCCAGCAGCTTGAAACAGTTGGTGGACACCGGGGAGCTGTTTTTT.

This chain's CDR3 is CASSEQGQHSNTIYF. The CDR3 DNA is TGTGCCAGCAGTGAACAGGGACAGCACTCAAACACCATATATTTT. V is TRBV6-1 and J is TRBJ1-3; 7 bases map to TRBD1. From germline, CDR1 is MNHNS and CDR2 SASEGT. The CDR3 spans 15 residues. V shed 2 bases and J 6 bases; nucleotides not matched to a gene: 7.

This clone was seen only once. This sequence joins TRBV6-5 and TRBJ1-5; 8 bases fit TRBD1. V was clipped by 6 bases and J by 3 bases; unmatched bases: 7. Germline loops: CDR1 MNHEY, CDR2 SVGAGI. The CDR3 covers 15 residues. DNA for the CDR3: TGTGCCAGCAGCCTGGACAGGGACCCCAATCAGCCCCAGCATTTT. Its protein product is CASSLDRDPNQPQHF.

The V call is TRBV9, the J call TRBJ2-7; 11 bases map to TRBD1. In germline, CDR1 is SGDLS, CDR2 YYNGEE. This CDR3 has 16 amino acids. After removal of 3 bases from V and 4 bases from J, the junction contained 9 bases not matched to a gene. The CDR3, as DNA: TGTGCCAGCAGCGCTGGGACAGGGGGATTCAGGTACGAGCAGTACTTC. Translation: CASSAGTGGFRYEQYF.

The DNA of the CDR3 is TGTGCCAGTAGTATATTGTCAGGGGGCGAAGATACGCAGTATTTT. It yields the protein CASSILSGGEDTQYF. This rearrangement joins TRBV19 to TRBJ2-3; 8 bases are shared with TRBD1. CDR1 and CDR2 (germline): LNHDA, SQIVND (reference sequence). The CDR3 is made up of 15 amino acids. The V gene end was trimmed by 2 bases and the J gene end by 5 bases; junction bases not matched to a gene: 6.

The chain recombines TRBV4-2 with TRBJ2-1, with D unclear. The CDR3 runs 17 residues. V was trimmed by 0 bases and J by 2 bases, leaving 14 bases between them. Germline-derived CDR1 and CDR2 are LGHNA and YNFKEQ. The CDR3 DNA reads as TGTGCCAGCAGCCAAGAAGGAACGACACCCCCCTACAATGAGCAGTTCTTC. Amino acid sequence: CASSQEGTTPPYNEQFF.

J is TRBJ2-4 and V is TRBV24-1; possibly TRBD1 for D (5 bases). CDR1 is KGHDR, CDR2 SFDVKD, per germline. The CDR3 has 14 amino acids. V lost 5 bases, J lost 0 bases, and 7 bases lay in between. The CDR3 here is CATSAGLAKNIQYF. The CDR3 DNA reads as TGTGCCACCAGTGCAGGGTTAGCCAAAAACATTCAGTACTTC.

CDR3 sequence reads: CASSQVYYEQYF. The CDR3, as DNA: TGTGCCAGCAGCCAAGTCTACTACGAGCAGTACTTC. The chain uses TRBV3-1 (or the pseudogene TRBV3-2) and TRBJ2-7, with D unclear. Trimming stripped 1 base from V and 3 bases from J, with 4 bases between. CDR3 length: 12 residues. CDR1 and CDR2 (germline): LGHDT, YNNKEL (reference sequence).